This paragraph reports one TCR beta chain. The data are from a study of cytomegalovirus exposure and HLA in healthy donors. Study as a whole: Counted in an early data release were about 85 million unique TCRs from HLA-typed donors.

This CDR3 has 14 residues. Trimming left V 1 base short and J 0 bases short, with 7 bases between. Germline V lookup: CDR1 SGHAT, CDR2 FQNNGV. Primers: 60 Vbeta forward and 13 Jbeta reverse. TCRdb's copy holds only in-frame clones and misses some; the assay was immunoSEQ multiplex PCR. The data show 100,000 or so clones, 55% to 75% seen once. The chain has TRBV11-2 and TRBJ2-7; D not certain. The sequence was obtained from a man aged 45-60 years in good health and CMV-seronegative. The sample comprised PBMCs. CDR3: CASSLVGSSYEQYF. DNA of the CDR3: TGTGCCAGCAGCTTAGTGGGCAGCTCCTACGAGCAGTACTTC.